The T cell receptor beta chain under discussion was sequenced for a study of blood T cell repertoires in COVID-19. The overall study: The United States, Italy and Spain provided the acute and convalescent COVID-19 samples.

In the source study's methods: The assay estimated nucleated cells by amplifying reference gene primers. Libraries were prepared by immunoSEQ multiplex PCR; TCRdb keeps only in-frame clonotypes and omits some of them. V and J calls and clone size come straight from that table; D and trimming were deduced from the DNA. The sample has roughly 300,000 clones; approximately 85% are singletons. This CDR3 spans 14 amino acids. Germline CDR1 and CDR2: SNHLY and FYNNEI. With V trimmed by 7 bases and J by 1 base, 4 bases remained unmatched. The sequence derives from a human donor in a cohort sampled during active COVID-19. Input material: peripheral blood. V usage is TRBV2 and J usage is TRBJ1-5; 7 nucleotides align to TRBD1. The CDR3 loop reads CASTRQGSNQPQHF. For the CDR3, the DNA is TGTGCCAGCACGCGACAGGGCAGCAATCAGCCCCAGCATTTT.